This record covers a single TCR beta chain. Its antigen is unknown. Measured with immunoSEQ multiplex PCR; TCRdb has only the in-frame clones, and not every one. The table lists about 410,000 clones, over 80% of them singletons. Deletions cut 2 bases from V and 0 bases from J, with 11 bases between. Germline V gene data show CDR1 as SGHVS and CDR2 as FNYEAQ. This CDR3 has 17 residues. Noted treatment: about 20 received Ad26.COV2.S at low or high dose, single or two shots; roughly five received placebo; per-sample allocation not given. The samples were gathered on day 63 after the first injection of vaccine or placebo. This sample is part of a study of Ad26.COV2.S vaccination and SARS-CoV-2 variants. Study overall: Recipients of Ad26.COV2.S got it intramuscularly, once or twice 56 days apart.

Study findings and constraints: Spike-specific TCR breadth was greater after Ad26.COV2.S than placebo. Breadth measured for non-spike TCRs was similar across vaccine and placebo recipients.

Material: peripheral blood, obtained in a trial of Ad26.COV2.S vaccine versus placebo. This receptor was taken from a person aged 18-65 years who received the Ad26.COV2.S COVID-19 vaccine or a placebo. This chain links TRBV7-6 with TRBJ1-6; D unresolved. The CDR3 nucleotides read TGTGCCAGCAGCTTATGGGATCGGGGCTCCTATAATTCACCCCTCCACTTT. As protein: CASSLWDRGSYNSPLHF.